This TCR beta chain was identified in a study of T cells in Graves' hyperthyroidism and ophthalmopathy. Broader study findings: Most expanded thyroid clonotypes above 0.001 also appeared in blood.

CDR3 size: 14 residues. CDR1 is LGHDT, CDR2 YNNKEL, per germline (reference sequence). V was pared by 4 bases and J by 9 bases, with 16 bases between. Only a few counts were recorded for this clonotype. Its specificity is not known. Amplification of TCR beta CDR3 regions used RNA as the template. First-round RT-PCR of the TCR CDR3 relied on the HTBI primer set. TCRdb used MiXCR to reprocess the multiplex PCR reads, holding one entry per CDR3 protein. The sample has approximately 600,000 distinct CDR3 sequences, around 20% seen once. Patients showing uncontrolled infection, other autoimmune disease, pregnancy or lactation were ineligible. Each diagnosis was grounded in clinical symptoms, serum thyroxine and TRAb, thyroid ultrasound, and orbital computed tomography.

Sequenced: blood. The TCR sequence derives from a man aged 30-40 years with Graves' ophthalmopathy. This chain joins TRBV3-1 and TRBJ2-1; the D is unclear. CDR3 sequence (DNA): TGTGCCAGCAGCCCCACCATCGCGGCTACTGAGCAGTTCTTC. Translating gives CASSPTIAATEQFF.